A selection of T cell receptor beta chains follows, all from one sample in a study of CD8+ T cells in alopecia areata. TCRdb's copy holds only in-frame clones and misses some; the assay was immunoSEQ multiplex PCR. The data show 170,000 or so clones, with more than 60% seen just once and around 1.6% held by the top ten. The sequenced sample was CD4+ T cells sorted from blood, obtained at week 0. Receptors were obtained from a human donor with alopecia areata. Both conserved end residues are part of each CDR3. The D gene is left open where the match is weak. Clone size is given for some rows only: seen once, a few or many times, or a class if the clone is expanded.

>TRBV2|once|NA|TRBJ2-7
TGTGCCAGCAGTAGTGCAGGAGGGGGCTCCTCCTACGAGCAGTACTTC
CASSSAGGGSSYEQYF
>TRBV5-6|NA|TRBD1|TRBJ1-5
TGTGCCAGCAGCCCCGGGACAGGGGCTGGTCCCCAGCATTTT
CASSPGTGAGPQHF
>TRBV29-1|NA|NA|TRBJ1-1
TGCAGCGTTGCTGGTTTAGCCTGGCAGGGGAACACTGAAGCTTTCTTT
CSVAGLAWQGNTEAFF
>TRBV4-3|NA|NA|TRBJ1-2
TGCGCCAGCAGCCTAGTGGGCAGGGTGGATGGCTACACCTTC
CASSLVGRVDGYTF
>TRBV14|NA|NA|TRBJ1-5
TGTGCCAGCAGCCTTCGAGGGGGGGGCTTTAGGCAGCCCCAGCATTTT
CASSLRGGGFRQPQHF
>TRBV13|NA|NA|TRBJ2-7
TGTGCCAGCAGCTCTTCCTACGAGCAGTACTTC
CASSSSYEQYF
>TRBV7-2|few|NA|TRBJ2-7
TGTGCCAGCAGCATAGGGGTAGGAGACAGTCCCTACGAGCAGTACTTC
CASSIGVGDSPYEQYF
>TRBV5-1|NA|NA|TRBJ2-7
TGCGCCAGCAGCTTGGGAGGGGGGCCGACCGGCTACGAGCAGTACTTC
CASSLGGGPTGYEQYF
>TRBV6-5|few|TRBD1|TRBJ1-4
TGTGCCAGCAGGGCTACAGGGGGAGGTGAAAAACTGTTTTTT
CASRATGGGEKLFF
>TRBV4-1|NA|NA|TRBJ1-1
TGCGCCAGCAGCCACATTTCTGGGACCCTCGGGAACACTGAAGCTTTCTTT
CASSHISGTLGNTEAFF
>TRBV9|NA|NA|TRBJ1-1
TGTGCCAGCAGCGAGGGGACGTTGGGGAACACTGAAGCTTTCTTT
CASSEGTLGNTEAFF
>TRBV30|NA|NA|TRBJ1-2
TGTGCCTGGAGCGAGACCGACAATGGCTACACCTTC
CAWSETDNGYTF
>TRBV2|NA|NA|TRBJ1-5
TGTGCCAGCAGGCTAGACAGGTACAATCAGCCCCAGCATTTT
CASRLDRYNQPQHF
>TRBV6-5|few|NA|TRBJ1-5
TGTGCCAGCAGCAGGGACGCTCCGCCCCAGCATTTT
CASSRDAPPQHF
>TRBV30|NA|NA|TRBJ1-1
TGTGCCGGGAGGGGAGCTTTCTTT
CAGRGAFF
>TRBV6-1|NA|TRBD1|TRBJ2-4
TGTGCCAGCAGGACAGGGGAGTTAGGTGACATTCAGTACTTC
CASRTGELGDIQYF
>TRBV30|NA|TRBD1|TRBJ1-2
TGTGCCTGGGTCGGACAGGGGGCTGGCTACACCTTC
CAWVGQGAGYTF
>TRBV10-3|NA|TRBD2|TRBJ2-7
TGTGCCATCAAGACTAGCGGGGGCGAGCAGTACTTC
CAIKTSGGEQYF
>TRBV30|NA|NA|TRBJ1-1
TGTGCCTGGAGTGTACGACGGGGGCCCACTGAAGCTTTCTTT
CAWSVRRGPTEAFF
>TRBV7-2|NA|NA|TRBJ2-1
TGTGCCAGCAGCTTAGTTGCGGGGTGGTTCTTC
CASSLVAGWFF
>TRBV5-1|NA|NA|TRBJ2-1
TGCGCCAGCAGCTTGTCACAGGGAAAACACTCCTACAATGAGCAGTTCTTC
CASSLSQGKHSYNEQFF
>TRBV6-5|NA|NA|TRBJ1-4
TGTGCCAGCAGTTTGGACCCGGGACGGCATGAAAAACTGTTTTTT
CASSLDPGRHEKLFF
>TRBV30|NA|NA|TRBJ2-6
TGTGCCTGCCATGACAAGGCCAACGTCCTGACTTTC
CACHDKANVLTF
>TRBV5-1|few|NA|TRBJ2-2
TGCGCCAGCACCCTGGGGTCGGGTAGCGGGAACACCGGGGAGCTGTTTTTT
CASTLGSGSGNTGELFF
>TRBV30|few|NA|TRBJ1-4
TGTGCCTGGGCCGACCACCAGGGAACTAATGAAAAACTGTTTTTT
CAWADHQGTNEKLFF
>TRBV19|NA|NA|TRBJ2-6
TGTGCCAGTAGTCCCGTCGGGGGACGGGTGAGCTCTGGGGCCAACGTCCTGACTTTC
CASSPVGGRVSSGANVLTF